This T cell receptor (beta chain) stems from a study of T cell responses to AZD1222 COVID-19 vaccine. Findings and caveats of the study: Regions 160-218 and 743-854 dominated among vaccine-associated CD4 TCRs spanning spike. Mostly white British, mostly female donors; authors suggested clonal diversity may be underestimated.

Notes on this clone: Antigen: not known.

Profiling relied on immunoSEQ multiplex PCR, and the TCRdb table lists in-frame clones only, not all of them. The data contain 90,000 to 130,000 clones, less than 95% of them seen just once; the ten biggest clones take up about 3%. With 0 bases removed from V and 1 base from J, the gap between germline ends came to 9 bases. Germline lookup yields CDR1 LGHNA and CDR2 YNFKEQ. The CDR3 runs to 16 residues. V is TRBV4-2 and J is TRBJ2-2; D possibly corresponds to TRBD1 (6 bases). Source: peripheral blood, taken 28 days after the second AZD1222 dose. This TCR came from an adult who received the AZD1222 COVID-19 vaccine. In nucleotides, the CDR3 is TGTGCCAGCAGCCAAGAATCACAGGGGAACACCGGGGAGCTGTTTTTT. It is translated as CASSQESQGNTGELFF.